Presented here are 27 T cell receptor beta chains from one specimen sequenced in a study of blood T cell repertoires in COVID-19. Clones were read by immunoSEQ multiplex PCR, and TCRdb kept only the in-frame ones, dropping some. The repertoire includes roughly 190,000 clones, 88% of them detected once, and approximately 4.4% sits in the top ten. Sequencing used peripheral blood. These receptors all come from a human donor in a cohort sampled during active COVID-19.

This clone was picked up one time. The V gene is TRBV15, the J gene TRBJ1-2; no clear D. The CDR3 runs 14 residues. Germline assignment: CDR1 LNHNV and CDR2 YYDKDF (reference sequence). V lost 0 bases, J lost 2 bases, and 7 bases lay in between. DNA of the CDR3: TGTGCCACCAGCAGAGATGACACCAACTATGGCTACACCTTC. It is translated as CATSRDDTNYGYTF. Full variable domain (remainder filled in from reference TRBV15 and TRBJ1-2): DAMVIQNPRYQVTQFGKPVTLSCSQTLNHNVMYWYQQKSSQAPKLLFHYYDKDFNNEADTPDNFQSRRPNTSFCFLDIRSPGLGDTAMYLCATSRDDTNYGYTFGSGTRLTVV.

The rearrangement links TRBV3-1 (or the pseudogene TRBV3-2) to TRBJ2-5; D is perhaps TRBD2 (6 bases). The ends were cut back, 1 base at V and 2 bases at J, with 23 bases in the middle. The germline gives CDR1 LGHDT, CDR2 YNNKEL (reference sequence). CDR3 length: 19 residues. The CDR3 sequence: CASSQGRPGSGDTQETQYF. CDR3 bases: TGTGCCAGCAGCCAAGGACGCCCGGGTAGCGGAGACACACAAGAGACCCAGTACTTC.

Concerning this clone: One junction end does not reproduce the germline sequence, and a read error may be involved. The V and J genes are TRBV5-8 and TRBJ2-7, with 10 bases lining up with TRBD2. Germline V CDR1 and CDR2: SGHTS, YDEGEE. CDR3 length: 15 amino acids. CDR3 nucleotides: TGTGCCAGCAGCTTGGCTCGGCTAGCGGGAGATCAAGTAGGCTTC. Protein sequence: CASSLARLAGDQVGF.

This clone was counted a single time. This chain connects TRBV3-1 (or the pseudogene TRBV3-2) to TRBJ2-7, with D unresolved. The ends were cut back, 2 bases at V and 4 bases at J, with 3 bases in the middle. CDR3 length: 11 amino acids. Germline V lookup: CDR1 LGHDT, CDR2 YNNKEL (reference sequence). The CDR3 sequence is CASSQSYEQYF. The CDR3 DNA follows: TGTGCCAGCAGCCAATCTTACGAGCAGTACTTC.

The chain carries TRBV5-1 and TRBJ2-5; D is possibly TRBD1 (5 bases). From germline, CDR1 is SGHRS and CDR2 YFSETQ. The CDR3 totals 15 residues. Trimming removed 1 base from V and 0 bases from J, with 10 bases in between. CDR3 coding DNA: TGCGCCAGCAGCTTGTCCAGGACAAACCAAGAGACCCAGTACTTC. It specifies CASSLSRTNQETQYF.

This chain links TRBV3-1 (or the pseudogene TRBV3-2) with TRBJ1-2, with D unclear. The length of the CDR3 is 15 residues. Germline CDR1 is LGHDT and CDR2 is YNNKEL (reference sequence). Trimming left V 4 bases short and J 6 bases short, with 18 bases between. The CDR3 DNA follows: TGTGCCAGCAGCCGCCCCTCGGGGTCGATCGATGGCTACACCTTC. Amino acid sequence: CASSRPSGSIDGYTF.

This chain links TRBV2 with TRBJ2-7; no definite D call. Germline CDR1 and CDR2: SNHLY and FYNNEI. Trimming shortened V by 4 bases and J by 6 bases, and 7 bases separated the two germline ends. The CDR3 is 11 amino acids. Here the CDR3 DNA reads TGTGCCAGCAGTGGCGGAACCGAGCAGTACTTC. It yields the protein CASSGGTEQYF. The complete variable domain, with remaining parts taken from reference TRBV2 and TRBJ2-7, reads EPEVTQTPSHQVTQMGQEVILRCVPISNHLYFYWYRQILGQKVEFLVSFYNNEISEKSEIFDDQFSVERPDGSNFTLKIRSTKLEDSAMYFCASSGGTEQYFGPGTRLTVT.

This clone was seen only once. The chain uses TRBV4-3 and TRBJ2-1; TRBD2 matches 11 bases. The CDR3 is 17 residues long. V shed 0 bases, J shed 2 bases, and the junction held 3 bases outside the gene matches. CDR1 is LGHNA and CDR2 is YSLEER in the germline V gene. The CDR3 sequence: CASSQDALAGAYNEQFF. CDR3 nucleotides: TGCGCCAGCAGCCAAGATGCACTAGCGGGGGCCTACAATGAGCAGTTCTTC.

This chain links TRBV19 with TRBJ2-3; 8 nucleotides align to TRBD2. Germline values: CDR1 LNHDA, CDR2 SQIVND (reference sequence). V shed 5 bases, J shed 2 bases, and the junction held 9 bases outside the gene matches. The CDR3 sequence is 16 residues long. The CDR3 DNA reads TGTGCCAGTAGTGAAAGGACTAGCAGCAACACAGATACGCAGTATTTT. Translating it yields CASSERTSSNTDTQYF.

The chain recombines TRBV20-1 with TRBJ2-7; possibly TRBD2 for D (5 bases). The V and J ends lost 0 bases and 7 bases respectively, with 7 bases between them. Germline-derived CDR1 and CDR2 are DFQATT and SNEGSKA (reference sequence). The CDR3 loop spans 11 amino acids. DNA for the CDR3: TGCAGTGCTAGAGATGAGGGTGAGCAGTACTTC. Translating gives CSARDEGEQYF.

The CDR3 loop reads CASSFRGAPNEKLFF. The CDR3 coding sequence is TGTGCCAGCAGTTTTCGAGGAGCCCCTAATGAAAAACTGTTTTTT. This chain joins TRBV27 and TRBJ1-4; D call uncertain. The V gene's germline CDR1 is MNHEY and CDR2 SMNVEV (reference sequence). The CDR3 runs to 15 residues. Trimming shortened V by 3 bases and J by 3 bases, and 11 bases separated the two germline ends.

This clone was seen more than once but under ten times. J is TRBJ2-1 and V is TRBV27, with no clear D. The CDR3 loop spans 11 amino acids. Looked up from germline, CDR1 is MNHEY and CDR2 is SMNVEV (reference sequence). Deletions cut 6 bases from V and 10 bases from J, with 10 bases between. The CDR3 reads CASRRFNEQFF. CDR3 in DNA: TGTGCCAGCAGGCGTTTTAACGAGCAGTTCTTC.

This clone was seen a handful of times. The CDR3 DNA reads as TGTGCAAGTCGCTTAGGGACAGGGGGCTGCCAGCCCCAGCATTTT. Translated, it gives CASRLGTGGCQPQHF. This chain links TRBV12-2 with TRBJ1-5; whether TRBD1, the table's D call, matches the DNA was not checked. TRBV12-2 is reported as a pseudogene. The CDR3 loop spans 15 amino acids.

This clone was recorded once. The J gene is TRBJ1-2, the V gene TRBV6-2 or TRBV6-3, with 8 bases aligning to TRBD1. The CDR3 totals 14 residues. From germline, CDR1 is MNHEY and CDR2 SVGEGT. The V and J ends lost 4 bases and 4 bases, in that order; junction bases with no gene match: 5. This CDR3 is CASSWTGTPYGYTF. The CDR3 DNA reads as TGTGCCAGCAGTTGGACAGGGACGCCCTATGGCTACACCTTC.

The CDR3 nucleotides are TGCGCCAGCAGCCAAGAAGTCCCCACAGGTCGCAATGAGCAGTTCTTC. Its protein is CASSQEVPTGRNEQFF. The rearrangement joins TRBV4-3 to TRBJ2-1, with a possible D match to TRBD1 (5 bases). Germline values: CDR1 LGHNA, CDR2 YSLEER. V lost 0 bases to trimming and J lost 6 bases, with 15 bases between them. This CDR3 has 16 amino acids.

This rearrangement joins TRBV14 to TRBJ1-2; D unclear. This CDR3 contains 13 residues. The V and J ends lost 1 base and 8 bases respectively, with 11 bases between them. Germline V gives CDR1 SGHDN, CDR2 FVKESK. For the CDR3, the DNA is TGTGCCAGCAGCCAAGGACGGTGGGAGGGCTACACCTTC. Translating it yields CASSQGRWEGYTF.

The chain carries TRBV4-3 and TRBJ2-3, with 8 bases that match TRBD2. The junction had 7 bases not matched to a gene; V was cut back by 4 bases and J by 4 bases. This CDR3 contains 15 residues. The germline CDR1 and CDR2 sequences are LGHNA and YSLEER. The CDR3 DNA sequence: TGCGCCAGCAGCCTCGGGGGGGCAATCCCAGATACGCAGTATTTT. The encoded protein is CASSLGGAIPDTQYF.

V gene TRBV7-9 combines with J gene TRBJ1-1, with no clear D. Trimming removed 1 base from V and 8 bases from J, with 8 bases in between. Germline V CDR1 and CDR2: SEHNR, FQNEAQ (reference sequence). CDR3 length: 12 amino acids. As DNA, the CDR3 is TGTGCCAGCAGCTTAGGAGGTGCCGAAGCTTTCTTT. Its protein product is CASSLGGAEAFF.

This clone was seen once. This sequence joins TRBV28 and TRBJ1-1; D is perhaps TRBD1 (5 bases). Between the trimmed V and J ends, which lost 2 bases and 8 bases, there was a span of 6 bases. There are 11 residues in the CDR3. The germline CDR1 and CDR2 sequences are MDHEN and SYDVKM. This chain's CDR3 is CASSLGGEAFF. The CDR3 bases are TGTGCCAGCAGTTTAGGGGGGGAAGCTTTCTTT.

This chain links TRBV6-5 with TRBJ1-5; TRBD1 aligns across 9 bases. CDR3 length: 14 residues. CDR1 is MNHEY, CDR2 SVGAGI, per germline. The J segment lost 7 bases and the V segment lost 6 bases, leaving 7 bases of the junction unmatched. CDR3 bases: TGTGCCAGCAGACGACAGGGGGAGGGACAGCCCCAGCATTTT. This encodes CASRRQGEGQPQHF.

The gene calls are TRBV6-1 and TRBJ2-2, with 8 bases identical to TRBD2. This CDR3 is 15 amino acids long. CDR1 and CDR2 from the germline V gene are MNHNS and SASEGT. The V gene end was trimmed by 8 bases and the J gene end by 5 bases; junction bases not matched to a gene: 10. The CDR3 nucleotides are TGTGCCAGCTCACAAACTAGCGGACAGACCGGGGAGCTGTTTTTT. Its protein product is CASSQTSGQTGELFF.

The V gene is TRBV5-1, the J gene TRBJ2-7; 8 bases agree with TRBD1. Losses at the gene ends were 3 bases for V and 7 bases for J; bases not matched to a gene: 12. This CDR3 is 15 amino acids long. Germline V gene data show CDR1 as SGHRS and CDR2 as YFSETQ. CDR3 bases: TGCGCCAGCAGCTCATACCGGGACAGGCTTGGTGAGCAGTACTTC. Its translation is CASSSYRDRLGEQYF.

This clone occurred a few times. V is TRBV28 and J is TRBJ2-7, with D perhaps TRBD2 (6 bases). V was trimmed by 4 bases and J by 0 bases, leaving 13 bases between them. CDR3 length equals 15 residues. From germline, CDR1 is MDHEN and CDR2 SYDVKM. The CDR3 region is CASSWSGAYSYEQYF. The CDR3 nucleotides read TGTGCCAGCAGTTGGTCGGGAGCCTACTCCTACGAGCAGTACTTC.

The chain has TRBV7-2 and TRBJ2-3; 14 bases fit TRBD2. The J segment lost 6 bases and the V segment lost 1 base, leaving 9 bases of the junction unmatched. In germline, CDR1 is SGHTA, CDR2 FQGNSA. The CDR3 sequence is 18 residues long. Written as DNA, the CDR3 is TGTGCCAGCAGCTTAGTGGCGACTAGCGGGGGGGCAGGGGATACGCAGTATTTT. Encoded protein: CASSLVATSGGAGDTQYF.

V usage is TRBV7-9 and J usage is TRBJ2-1, with 9 bases matching TRBD2. Germline lookup yields CDR1 SEHNR and CDR2 FQNEAQ (reference sequence). This CDR3 has 14 residues. V was pared by 1 base and J by 9 bases, with 4 bases of the junction left unmatched. CDR3 residues: CASSLGTSVGEQFF. The CDR3 nucleotides read TGTGCCAGCAGCTTAGGGACTAGCGTAGGTGAGCAGTTCTTC.

This CDR3 reads CASSTRTGGETQYF. DNA of the CDR3: TGTGCCAGCAGCACCCGGACAGGCGGAGAGACCCAGTACTTC. V usage is TRBV7-2 and J usage is TRBJ2-5, with 7 bases that match TRBD1. The CDR3 covers 14 residues. Germline V gene sequence: CDR1 SGHTA, CDR2 FQGNSA. V dropped 5 bases and J dropped 4; count of bases not matched to a gene: 7. Looking up the rest from reference TRBV7-2 and TRBJ2-5 gives the full variable domain: GAGVSQSPSNKVTEKGKDVELRCDPISGHTALYWYRQSLGQGLEFLIYFQGNSAPDKSGLPSDRFSAERTGGSVSTLTIQRTQQEDSAVYLCASSTRTGGETQYFGPGTRLLVL.

The J gene is TRBJ1-2, the V gene TRBV5-1; TRBD1 agrees at 9 bases. The length of the CDR3 is 16 residues. Germline V gives CDR1 SGHRS, CDR2 YFSETQ. J lost 0 bases, V lost 2 bases, and 5 bases had no gene match. The CDR3 is CASSLGQGTSNYGYTF. The CDR3 DNA sequence: TGCGCCAGCAGCTTAGGACAGGGGACCTCTAACTATGGCTACACCTTC.